The rows below give T cell receptor beta chains drawn from one sample of a study of shared clonotypes between healthy human individuals. The repertoire was sequenced with immunoSEQ multiplex PCR; TCRdb's copy has only in-frame clones and lacks some. The table shows 1,500,000 or so clones, with approximately 98.5% occurring only once. Sequences were obtained from naive CD4+ T cells sorted from blood. The source is a man aged 30 to 39 in good health. CDR3s include the opening cysteine and the closing phenylalanine or tryptophan. The D gene is left open where the match is weak. A clone size is listed for some rows: how often the clone was seen (once, few, many), or a class if it is expanded.

D gene | clone size | J gene | V gene | CDR3 protein | CDR3 DNA
TRBD1 | . | TRBJ1-3 | TRBV5-1 | CASSLAPNEYRGGNTIYF | TGCGCCAGCAGCTTGGCCCCGAATGAATACAGGGGTGGAAACACCATATATTTT
TRBD1 | . | TRBJ2-4 | TRBV13 | CASSFPGGENIQYF | TGTGCCAGCAGCTTCCCAGGGGGCGAAAACATTCAGTACTTC
. | . | TRBJ2-6 | TRBV27 | CASSPTWVISSGANVLTF | TGTGCCAGCAGCCCCACTTGGGTCATCTCCTCTGGGGCCAACGTCCTGACTTTC
TRBD1 | . | TRBJ2-2 | TRBV7-8 | CASRSDRGTGELFF | TGTGCCAGCAGGAGCGACAGGGGTACCGGGGAGCTGTTTTTT
TRBD1 | once | TRBJ2-7 | TRBV18 | CASSPPGQGAYEQYF | TGTGCCAGCTCACCGCCGGGACAGGGGGCTTACGAGCAGTACTTC
. | . | TRBJ1-4 | TRBV28 | CASSFQGGNEKLFF | TGTGCCAGCAGTTTCCAGGGCGGTAATGAAAAACTGTTTTTT
. | . | TRBJ2-7 | TRBV7-9 | CASSLEVVSEQYF | TGTGCCAGCAGCTTAGAAGTGGTCTCGGAGCAGTACTTC
. | . | TRBJ2-7 | TRBV5-8 | CASSTGAYEQYF | TGTGCCAGCAGCACGGGGGCCTACGAGCAGTACTTC
TRBD2 | . | TRBJ2-3 | TRBV11-3 | CASSLGGGLSGTDTQYF | TGTGCCAGCAGCTTAGGCGGGGGATTAAGCGGCACAGATACGCAGTATTTT
. | . | TRBJ1-2 | TRBV29-1 | CSVVGGTRGYTF | TGCAGCGTTGTAGGGGGGACTCGTGGCTACACCTTC
TRBD1 | . | TRBJ2-1 | TRBV5-5 | CASSPGTGTYNEQFF | TGTGCCAGCAGCCCCGGGACAGGGACCTACAATGAGCAGTTCTTC
. | . | TRBJ2-5 | TRBV11-2 | CATNPTGQWETQYF | TGTGCCACCAACCCTACCGGACAGTGGGAGACCCAGTACTTC
TRBD1 | . | TRBJ2-6 | TRBV5-1 | CASSRDRGSSGANVLTF | TGCGCCAGCAGCCGGGACAGGGGGTCCTCTGGGGCCAACGTCCTGACTTTC
. | . | TRBJ2-7 | TRBV19 | CASSPAKGRLAYEQYF | TGTGCCAGTAGTCCAGCGAAGGGTCGCTTAGCCTACGAGCAGTACTTC
. | . | TRBJ1-1 | TRBV6-1 | CASNTGRVTEAFF | TGTGCCAGCAACACAGGGCGGGTCACTGAAGCTTTCTTT
TRBD1 | . | TRBJ1-3 | TRBV10-3 | CAISGQANSGNTIYF | TGTGCCATCTCCGGACAGGCCAACTCTGGAAACACCATATATTTT
. | . | TRBJ2-7 | TRBV29-1 | CSVEDMRGGEQYF | TGCAGCGTTGAAGATATGCGGGGTGGCGAGCAGTACTTC
TRBD1 | . | TRBJ1-1 | TRBV19 | CASSTRTGARTEAFF | TGTGCCAGTAGTACTAGGACAGGGGCGCGGACTGAAGCTTTCTTT
. | . | TRBJ2-5 | TRBV10-3 | CAISESGGGKETQYF | TGTGCCATCAGTGAGTCAGGGGGGGGAAAAGAGACCCAGTACTTC
. | . | TRBJ2-1 | TRBV5-1 | CASSLGQYNEQFF | TGCGCCAGCAGCTTGGGACAATACAATGAGCAGTTCTTC
. | . | TRBJ2-1 | TRBV7-2 | CASSLEPGVVNEQFF | TGTGCCAGCAGCCTGGAACCGGGGGTGGTCAATGAGCAGTTCTTC
TRBD1 | . | TRBJ1-4 | TRBV28 | CASSQGGAIEKLFF | TGTGCCAGCAGCCAAGGGGGCGCGATTGAAAAACTGTTTTTT
. | . | TRBJ2-1 | TRBV29-1 | CSVAKIVGGLGPHQFF | TGCAGCGTTGCAAAAATTGTCGGGGGTTTAGGCCCCCATCAGTTCTTC
TRBD1 | once | TRBJ2-7 | TRBV15 | CATSQQQGLYEQYF | TGTGCCACCAGCCAACAACAGGGGCTCTACGAGCAGTACTTC
. | . | TRBJ1-2 | TRBV7-9 | CASSEAYRRHGYTF | TGTGCCAGCAGTGAAGCGTACCGACGGCATGGCTACACCTTC
. | . | TRBJ1-5 | TRBV30 | CAWRPRNNQPQHF | TGTGCCTGGAGGCCCCGGAACAATCAGCCCCAGCATTTT
. | . | TRBJ1-5 | TRBV15 | CATSRGGGFQPQHF | TGTGCCACCAGCAGAGGTGGGGGTTTTCAGCCCCAGCATTTT
TRBD1 | . | TRBJ1-1 | TRBV4-1 | CASSQVGTGREAFF | TGCGCCAGCAGCCAAGTCGGGACAGGGAGAGAAGCTTTCTTT
. | . | TRBJ1-3 | TRBV15 | CATSRDHGGISGNTIYF | TGTGCCACCAGCAGAGATCATGGGGGGATTTCTGGAAACACCATATATTTT
TRBD1 | . | TRBJ2-7 | TRBV2 | CASSTRTGNYEQYF | TGTGCCAGCAGTACCCGGACAGGGAACTACGAGCAGTACTTC
. | . | TRBJ2-1 | TRBV27 | CASSLLLPGGDEQFF | TGTGCCAGCAGTTTACTTCTTCCAGGGGGGGATGAGCAGTTCTTC
. | . | TRBJ2-1 | TRBV5-4 | CASSKQAYEQFF | TGTGCCAGCAGCAAACAGGCGTATGAGCAGTTCTTC
. | once | TRBJ2-7 | TRBV5-6 | CASSFTSLAFEQYF | TGTGCCAGCAGCTTCACTTCTCTCGCGTTCGAGCAGTACTTC
. | once | TRBJ2-1 | TRBV5-1 | CASSLGTANEQFF | TGCGCCAGCAGCTTGGGGACGGCTAATGAGCAGTTCTTC
TRBD1 | . | TRBJ2-7 | TRBV5-1 | CASSWDRGYEQYF | TGCGCCAGCAGCTGGGACAGGGGCTACGAGCAGTACTTC
. | . | TRBJ2-1 | TRBV7-2 | CASSFGPKGNEQFF | TGTGCCAGCAGCTTCGGCCCGAAGGGTAATGAGCAGTTCTTC
. | once | TRBJ2-5 | TRBV14 | CASSQDGGVQETQYF | TGTGCCAGCAGCCAAGATGGGGGAGTCCAAGAGACCCAGTACTTC
. | . | TRBJ1-2 | TRBV5-4 | CASSLGTARRLNYGYTF | TGTGCCAGCAGCTTGGGGACGGCCCGACGCCTTAACTATGGCTACACCTTC
. | . | TRBJ2-7 | TRBV28 | CASSSPGGIQKEQYF | TGTGCCAGCAGCTCTCCCGGGGGTATTCAGAAGGAGCAGTACTTC
TRBD2 | . | TRBJ2-3 | TRBV2 | CASSERVSGGTDTQYF | TGTGCCAGCAGTGAACGTGTTAGCGGGGGCACAGATACGCAGTATTTT